A selection of T cell receptor beta chains follows, all from one sample in a study of T cells after posttransplantation cyclophosphamide. Sequencing was performed with immunoSEQ multiplex PCR; in TCRdb, only in-frame clones are kept and a portion is missing. The sample gives some 11,000 clones, around nine tenths of which show up once; 27% is in the top ten. The input for sequencing was CD4+ T cells sorted from PBMCs, taken after allogeneic stem cell transplant with posttransplant cyclophosphamide. The source of these receptors is a male patient aged 30 to 40 who received an allogeneic stem cell transplant from a related donor, was CMV-positive, and had acute GVHD only. Some T cells may originate from the graft donor. The CDR3 runs from the conserved cysteine through the conserved F or W. Each record gives: CDR3 DNA, CDR3 protein, D gene, J gene, clone size, V gene. D genes are given only for firm matches. Not all rows give a size; the values are once, few, many and, for expanded clones, a class.

CDR3nt: TGTGCCACCAAGGAGGGGGGGTACAATGAGCAGTTCTTC
CDR3aa: CATKEGGYNEQFF
d_gene: .
j_gene: TRBJ2-1
abundance: .
v_gene: TRBV6-5

CDR3nt: TGTGCCAGCAGCGTAGCGGGCGGGGTTGCCGGGGAGCTGTTTTTT
CDR3aa: CASSVAGGVAGELFF
d_gene: .
j_gene: TRBJ2-2
abundance: .
v_gene: TRBV9

CDR3nt: TGTGCCAGCAGCTTCCCCTCGAATGAGCAGTTCTTC
CDR3aa: CASSFPSNEQFF
d_gene: .
j_gene: TRBJ2-1
abundance: once
v_gene: TRBV7-9

CDR3nt: TGTGCCAGCAGCTTAGCGAGTGGCGGCTCCTACGAGCAGTACTTC
CDR3aa: CASSLASGGSYEQYF
d_gene: .
j_gene: TRBJ2-7
abundance: .
v_gene: TRBV7-8

CDR3nt: TGTGCCAGCAGTCAAGGGGCAGGGTATGGCTACACCTTC
CDR3aa: CASSQGAGYGYTF
d_gene: .
j_gene: TRBJ1-2
abundance: .
v_gene: TRBV7-9

CDR3nt: TGTGCCAGCGGACCGACAGGGTCCAATCAGCCCCAGCATTTT
CDR3aa: CASGPTGSNQPQHF
d_gene: TRBD1
j_gene: TRBJ1-5
abundance: .
v_gene: TRBV2

CDR3nt: TGTGCCAGCAGTTATCCAGGGGCCCAAGAGACCCAGTACTTC
CDR3aa: CASSYPGAQETQYF
d_gene: .
j_gene: TRBJ2-5
abundance: .
v_gene: TRBV6-6

CDR3nt: TGTGCCAGCAGCGTAGCCTCGGGACTAGTGGGGAAAGAGACCCAGTACTTC
CDR3aa: CASSVASGLVGKETQYF
d_gene: TRBD2
j_gene: TRBJ2-5
abundance: .
v_gene: TRBV9

CDR3nt: TGTGCCAGTAGTATTCAGGGACTTTCGAGCTCCTACGAGCAGTACTTC
CDR3aa: CASSIQGLSSSYEQYF
d_gene: .
j_gene: TRBJ2-7
abundance: .
v_gene: TRBV19

CDR3nt: TGCGCCAGCAGCTTAGGCGGGGTGAATACAGATACGCAGTATTTT
CDR3aa: CASSLGGVNTDTQYF
d_gene: .
j_gene: TRBJ2-3
abundance: .
v_gene: TRBV5-1

CDR3nt: TGTGCCAGCCGATCTGGACAGGGTAGTCAGCCCCAGCATTTT
CDR3aa: CASRSGQGSQPQHF
d_gene: TRBD1
j_gene: TRBJ1-5
abundance: once
v_gene: TRBV6-6

CDR3nt: TGTGCCAGCAGCTTTTCCAGAAATCAGCCCCAGCATTTT
CDR3aa: CASSFSRNQPQHF
d_gene: .
j_gene: TRBJ1-5
abundance: .
v_gene: TRBV11-2

CDR3nt: TGTGCCAGTAGTAACTACAGGGGCACTGAAGCTTTCTTT
CDR3aa: CASSNYRGTEAFF
d_gene: TRBD1
j_gene: TRBJ1-1
abundance: .
v_gene: TRBV19

CDR3nt: TGTGCCAGCAGGACAACAGGGGGCCCTCAGCCCCAGCATTTT
CDR3aa: CASRTTGGPQPQHF
d_gene: TRBD1
j_gene: TRBJ1-5
abundance: .
v_gene: TRBV6-1

CDR3nt: TGTGCCAGCTCACAGATTCATAGCGGGGGTTTGGATACGCAGTATTTT
CDR3aa: CASSQIHSGGLDTQYF
d_gene: TRBD2
j_gene: TRBJ2-3
abundance: .
v_gene: TRBV18